Here is one TCR beta chain with its context. The sample is drawn from a study of cytomegalovirus exposure and HLA in healthy donors. The PCR made use of 60 Vbeta and 13 Jbeta primers. Method: immunoSEQ multiplex PCR; TCRdb's copy keeps in-frame clones and lacks some. The sample shows roughly 170,000 clones, about four fifths of them seen only once. Material: PBMCs. The TCR comes from a man between 25 and 39 years old in good health and CMV-seronegative.

As DNA, the CDR3 is TGCGCCAGCAGCAATCGATTACTAGCGGGAGAGGAGACCCAGTACTTC. Amino acid sequence: CASSNRLLAGEETQYF. The chain recombines TRBV5-1 with TRBJ2-5; 11 positions match TRBD2. Germline CDR1 is SGHRS and CDR2 is YFSETQ. CDR3 length: 16 amino acids. J lost 5 bases, V lost 4 bases, and 10 bases had no gene match.